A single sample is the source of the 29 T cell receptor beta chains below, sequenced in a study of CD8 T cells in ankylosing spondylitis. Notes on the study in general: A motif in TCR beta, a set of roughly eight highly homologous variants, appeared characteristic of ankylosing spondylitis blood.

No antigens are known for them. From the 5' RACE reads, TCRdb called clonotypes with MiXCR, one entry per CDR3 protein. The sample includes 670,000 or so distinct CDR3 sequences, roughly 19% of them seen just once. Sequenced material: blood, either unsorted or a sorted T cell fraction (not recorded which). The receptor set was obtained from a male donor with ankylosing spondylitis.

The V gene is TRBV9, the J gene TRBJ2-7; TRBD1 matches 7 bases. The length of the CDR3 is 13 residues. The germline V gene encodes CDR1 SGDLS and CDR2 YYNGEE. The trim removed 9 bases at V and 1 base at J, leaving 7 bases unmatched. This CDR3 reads CATTDRSSYEQYF. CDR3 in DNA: TGTGCCACTACGGACAGGAGTTCCTACGAGCAGTACTTC.

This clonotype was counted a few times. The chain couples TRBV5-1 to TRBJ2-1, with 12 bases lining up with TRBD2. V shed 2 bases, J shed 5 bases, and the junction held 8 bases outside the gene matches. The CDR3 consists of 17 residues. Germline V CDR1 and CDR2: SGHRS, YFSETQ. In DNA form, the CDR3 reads TGCGCCAGCAGCTTTTTTTCTAGCGGGGGGGCTAACAATGAGCAGTTCTTC. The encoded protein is CASSFFSSGGANNEQFF.

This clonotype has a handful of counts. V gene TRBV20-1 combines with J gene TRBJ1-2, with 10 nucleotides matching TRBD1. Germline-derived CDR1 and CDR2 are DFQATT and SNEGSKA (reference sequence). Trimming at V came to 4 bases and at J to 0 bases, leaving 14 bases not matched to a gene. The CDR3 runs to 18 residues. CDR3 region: CSAMDVGDRGLTNYGYTF. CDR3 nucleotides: TGCAGTGCTATGGACGTAGGGGACAGGGGTCTCACTAACTATGGCTACACCTTC.

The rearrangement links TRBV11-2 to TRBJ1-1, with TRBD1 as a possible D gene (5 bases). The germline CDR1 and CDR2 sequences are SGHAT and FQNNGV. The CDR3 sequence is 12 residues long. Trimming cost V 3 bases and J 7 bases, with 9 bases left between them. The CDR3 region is CASSFGGDEAFF. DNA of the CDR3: TGTGCCAGCAGCTTCGGAGGGGATGAAGCTTTCTTT.

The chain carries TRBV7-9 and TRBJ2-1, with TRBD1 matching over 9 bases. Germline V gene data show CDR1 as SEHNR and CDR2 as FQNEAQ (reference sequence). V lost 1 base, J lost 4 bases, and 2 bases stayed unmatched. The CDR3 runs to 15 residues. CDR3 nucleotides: TGTGCCAGCAGCTTAGGACAGGGGGGGTACAATGAGCAGTTCTTC. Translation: CASSLGQGGYNEQFF.

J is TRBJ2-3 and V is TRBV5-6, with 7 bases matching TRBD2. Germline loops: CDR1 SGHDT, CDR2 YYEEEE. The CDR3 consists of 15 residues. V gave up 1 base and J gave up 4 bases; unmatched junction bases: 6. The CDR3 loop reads CASSLLAGLADTQYF. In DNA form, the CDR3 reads TGTGCCAGCAGCTTGTTAGCGGGCCTTGCAGATACGCAGTATTTT.

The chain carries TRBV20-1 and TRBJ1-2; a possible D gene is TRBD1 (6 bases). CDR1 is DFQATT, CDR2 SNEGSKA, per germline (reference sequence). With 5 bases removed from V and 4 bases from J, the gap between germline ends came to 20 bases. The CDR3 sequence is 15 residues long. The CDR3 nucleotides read TGCAGTGCTCGACCCCCGTCGGGGGACATCTATGGCTACACCTTC. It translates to CSARPPSGDIYGYTF.

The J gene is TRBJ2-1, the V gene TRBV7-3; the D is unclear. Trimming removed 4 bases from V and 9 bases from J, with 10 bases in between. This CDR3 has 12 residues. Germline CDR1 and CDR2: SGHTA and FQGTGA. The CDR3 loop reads CASSSLLGEQFF. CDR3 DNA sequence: TGTGCCAGCAGCTCGTTATTGGGTGAGCAGTTCTTC.

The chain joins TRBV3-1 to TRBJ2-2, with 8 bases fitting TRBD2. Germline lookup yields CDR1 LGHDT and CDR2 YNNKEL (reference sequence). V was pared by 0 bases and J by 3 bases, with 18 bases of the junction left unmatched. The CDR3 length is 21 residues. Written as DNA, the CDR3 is TGTGCCAGCAGCCAAGATCGGGCTTCCTGGGCGACTAGCGCCCACACCGGGGAGCTGTTTTTT. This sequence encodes CASSQDRASWATSAHTGELFF.

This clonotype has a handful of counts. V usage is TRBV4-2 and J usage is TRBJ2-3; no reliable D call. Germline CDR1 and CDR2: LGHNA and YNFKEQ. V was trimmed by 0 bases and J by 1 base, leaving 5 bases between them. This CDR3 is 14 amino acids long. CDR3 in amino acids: CASSQEVGTDTQYF. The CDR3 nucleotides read TGTGCCAGCAGCCAAGAAGTGGGCACAGATACGCAGTATTTT.

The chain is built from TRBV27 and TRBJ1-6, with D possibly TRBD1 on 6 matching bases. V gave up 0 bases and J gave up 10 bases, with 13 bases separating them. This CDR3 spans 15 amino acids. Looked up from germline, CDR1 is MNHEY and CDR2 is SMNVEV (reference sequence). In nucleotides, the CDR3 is TGTGCCAGCAGTTTATCAGGGGGGGCTTTGTCACCCCTCCACTTT. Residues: CASSLSGGALSPLHF.

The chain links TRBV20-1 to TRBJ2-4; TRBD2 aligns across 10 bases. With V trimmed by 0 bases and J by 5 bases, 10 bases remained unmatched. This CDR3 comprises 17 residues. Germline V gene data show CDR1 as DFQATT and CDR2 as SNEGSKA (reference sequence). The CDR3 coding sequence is TGCAGTGCTAGAGATCCCAGCGGGGGGGCCAGGCAAAACATTCAGTACTTC. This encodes CSARDPSGGARQNIQYF.

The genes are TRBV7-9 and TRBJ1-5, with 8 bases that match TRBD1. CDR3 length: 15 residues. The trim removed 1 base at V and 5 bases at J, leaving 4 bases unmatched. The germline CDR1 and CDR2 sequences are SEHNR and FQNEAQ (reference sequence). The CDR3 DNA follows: TGTGCCAGCAGCTTAGGGACAGGGTCCGATCAGCCCCAGCATTTT. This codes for CASSLGTGSDQPQHF.

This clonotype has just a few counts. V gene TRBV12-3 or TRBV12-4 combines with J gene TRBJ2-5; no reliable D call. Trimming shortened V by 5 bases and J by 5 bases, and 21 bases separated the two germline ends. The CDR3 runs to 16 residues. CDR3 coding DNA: TGTGCCAGCAGTCCACGTCGGGTCAATCTCCGGGAGACCCAGTACTTC. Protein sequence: CASSPRRVNLRETQYF.

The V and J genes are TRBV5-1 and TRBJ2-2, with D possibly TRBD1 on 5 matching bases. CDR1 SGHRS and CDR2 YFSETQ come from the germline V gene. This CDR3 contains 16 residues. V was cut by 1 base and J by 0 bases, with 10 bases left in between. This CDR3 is CASSLSQGSNTGELFF. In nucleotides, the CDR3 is TGCGCCAGCAGCTTGTCTCAGGGTTCGAACACCGGGGAGCTGTTTTTT.

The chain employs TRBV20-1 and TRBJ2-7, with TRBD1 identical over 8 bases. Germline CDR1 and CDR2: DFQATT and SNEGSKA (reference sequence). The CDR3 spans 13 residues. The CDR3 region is CTVRQGKSYEQYF. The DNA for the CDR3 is TGCACCGTAAGACAGGGGAAGTCCTACGAGCAGTACTTC.

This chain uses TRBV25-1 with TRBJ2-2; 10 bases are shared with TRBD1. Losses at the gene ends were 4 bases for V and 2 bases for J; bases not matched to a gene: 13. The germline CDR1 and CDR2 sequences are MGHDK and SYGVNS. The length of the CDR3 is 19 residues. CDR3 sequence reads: CASSGPDRGAPLNTGELFF. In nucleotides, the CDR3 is TGTGCCAGCAGTGGCCCGGACAGGGGGGCCCCGCTAAACACCGGGGAGCTGTTTTTT.

This CDR3 reads CASSLKELVTSFAGELFF. The CDR3 DNA sequence: TGTGCCAGCAGCTTAAAGGAATTGGTCACTAGCTTTGCCGGGGAGCTGTTTTTT. The chain carries TRBV7-6 and TRBJ2-2; possibly TRBD2 for D (6 bases). Germline V CDR1 and CDR2: SGHVS, FNYEAQ. V was shortened by 2 bases and J by 6 bases, with 22 bases between the two germline ends. This CDR3 is 18 amino acids long.

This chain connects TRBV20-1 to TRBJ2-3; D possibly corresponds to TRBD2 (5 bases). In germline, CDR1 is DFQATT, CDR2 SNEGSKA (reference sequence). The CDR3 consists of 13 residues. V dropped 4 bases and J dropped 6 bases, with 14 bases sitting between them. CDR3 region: CSATGSRRDTQYF. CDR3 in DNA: TGCAGTGCTACGGGGTCCCGAAGGGATACGCAGTATTTT.

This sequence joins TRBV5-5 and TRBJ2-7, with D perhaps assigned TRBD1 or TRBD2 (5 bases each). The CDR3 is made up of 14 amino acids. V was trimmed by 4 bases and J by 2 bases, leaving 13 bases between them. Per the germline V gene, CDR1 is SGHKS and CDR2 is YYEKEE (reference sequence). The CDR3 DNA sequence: TGTGCCAGCAGCGCAGGGCCTAGCCCCTACGAGCAGTACTTC. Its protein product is CASSAGPSPYEQYF.

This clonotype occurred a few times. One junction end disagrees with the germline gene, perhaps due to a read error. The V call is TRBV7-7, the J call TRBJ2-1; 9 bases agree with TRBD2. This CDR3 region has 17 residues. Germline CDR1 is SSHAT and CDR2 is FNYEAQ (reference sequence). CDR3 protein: CASSPTRGTSSYNEQFF. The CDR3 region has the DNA TGTGCTAGCAGCCCAACCCGCGGGACTAGCAGTTACAATGAGCAGTTCTTC.

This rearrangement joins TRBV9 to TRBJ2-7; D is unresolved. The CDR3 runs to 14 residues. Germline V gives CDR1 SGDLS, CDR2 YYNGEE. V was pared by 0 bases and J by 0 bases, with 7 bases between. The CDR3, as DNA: TGTGCCAGCAGCGTAGAAGAGGACTCCTACGAGCAGTACTTC. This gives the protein CASSVEEDSYEQYF.

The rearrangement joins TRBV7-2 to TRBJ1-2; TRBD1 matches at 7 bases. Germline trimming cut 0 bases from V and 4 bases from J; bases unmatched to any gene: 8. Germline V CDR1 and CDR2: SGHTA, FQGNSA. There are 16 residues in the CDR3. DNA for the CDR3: TGTGCCAGCAGCTTAGCCCCGGGACAGCGAAGCTATGGCTACACCTTC. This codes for CASSLAPGQRSYGYTF.

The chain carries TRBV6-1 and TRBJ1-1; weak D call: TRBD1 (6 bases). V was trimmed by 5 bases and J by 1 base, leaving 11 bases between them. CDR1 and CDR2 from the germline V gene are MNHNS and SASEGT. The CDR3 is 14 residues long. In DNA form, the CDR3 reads TGTGCCAGCAGTATAAGGGGGACGAACACTGAAGCTTTCTTT. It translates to CASSIRGTNTEAFF.

CDR3 amino acids: CASALVSMDNEQFF. CDR3 sequence (DNA): TGTGCCAGTGCACTAGTTTCCATGGACAATGAGCAGTTCTTC. The chain carries TRBV4-2 and TRBJ2-1, with D possibly matching TRBD2 (5 bases). V was pared by 9 bases and J by 5 bases, with 17 bases between. The length of the CDR3 is 14 residues. From germline, CDR1 is LGHNA and CDR2 YNFKEQ.

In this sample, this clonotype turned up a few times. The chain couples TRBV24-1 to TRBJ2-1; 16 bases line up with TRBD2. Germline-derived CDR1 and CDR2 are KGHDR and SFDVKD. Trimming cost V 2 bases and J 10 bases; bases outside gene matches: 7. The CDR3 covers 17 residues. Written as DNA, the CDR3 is TGTGCCACCAGTGATTCAGGGACTAGCGGGGGGGCGGAAGAGCAGTTCTTC. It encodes CATSDSGTSGGAEEQFF.

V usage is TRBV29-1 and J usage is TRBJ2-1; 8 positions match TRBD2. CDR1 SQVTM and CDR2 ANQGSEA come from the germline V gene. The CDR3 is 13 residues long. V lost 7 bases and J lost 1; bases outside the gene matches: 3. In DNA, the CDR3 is TGCAGCGGTAGCGGGGAATCCTACAATGAGCAGTTCTTC. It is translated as CSGSGESYNEQFF.

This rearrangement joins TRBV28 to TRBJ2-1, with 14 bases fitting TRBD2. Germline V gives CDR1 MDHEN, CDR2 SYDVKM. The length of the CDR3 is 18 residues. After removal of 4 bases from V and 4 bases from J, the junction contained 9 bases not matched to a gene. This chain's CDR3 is CASSSRGLAGGPYNEQFF. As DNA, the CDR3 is TGTGCCAGCAGTTCCCGTGGACTAGCGGGAGGCCCGTACAATGAGCAGTTCTTC.

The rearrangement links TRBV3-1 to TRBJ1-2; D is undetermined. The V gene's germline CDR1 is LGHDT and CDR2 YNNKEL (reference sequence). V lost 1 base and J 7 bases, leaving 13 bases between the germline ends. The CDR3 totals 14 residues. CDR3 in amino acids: CASSQVSRSSGYTF. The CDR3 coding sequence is TGTGCCAGCAGCCAAGTGAGTAGGTCTTCTGGCTACACCTTC.